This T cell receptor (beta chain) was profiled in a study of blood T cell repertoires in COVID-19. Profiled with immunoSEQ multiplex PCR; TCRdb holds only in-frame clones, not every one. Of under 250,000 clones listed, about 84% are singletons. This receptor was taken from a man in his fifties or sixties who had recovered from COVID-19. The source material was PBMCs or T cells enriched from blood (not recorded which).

As DNA, the CDR3 is TGTGCCAGCAGTGCCAGACAGGGAGGGAACACTGAAGCTTTCTTT. Its translation: CASSARQGGNTEAFF. The rearrangement links TRBV2 to TRBJ1-1, with 7 bases identical to TRBD1. The CDR3 extends over 15 amino acids. The V gene end was trimmed by 4 bases and the J gene end by 1 base; junction bases not matched to a gene: 6. Germline assignment: CDR1 SNHLY and CDR2 FYNNEI.